The rows below give T cell receptor beta chains drawn from one sample of a study of shared clonotypes between healthy human individuals. The repertoire was sequenced with immunoSEQ multiplex PCR; TCRdb's copy has only in-frame clones and lacks some. Of about 2 million clones in the sample, over 85% were seen once. Material: naive CD8+ T cells sorted from blood. These receptor sequences come from a man between 18 and 35 years old in good health. The CDR3 runs from the conserved cysteine through the conserved F or W. The D gene is left open where the match is weak. Size tells how often a clone was seen (once, few, many) or the class of an expanded clone, and some rows leave it out.

>.|TRBJ1-1|.|TRBV7-9
CASSLGATVGTEAFF
TGTGCCAGCAGCTTAGGGGCTACGGTTGGAACTGAAGCTTTCTTT
>.|TRBJ2-3|.|TRBV5-6
CASSSLRGSSTDTQYF
TGTGCCAGCAGCTCCTTGCGGGGATCTAGCACAGATACGCAGTATTTT
>TRBD1|TRBJ2-3|few|TRBV5-1
CASSFGQGTQYF
TGCGCCAGCAGCTTTGGACAGGGGACGCAGTATTTT
>.|TRBJ2-7|once|TRBV29-1
CSALGQGRDEQYF
TGCAGCGCCCTGGGGCAGGGCAGAGACGAGCAGTACTTC
>TRBD1|TRBJ2-5|.|TRBV13
CASSLRGLALQTQYF
TGTGCCAGCAGCTTAAGGGGGCTAGCTCTACAGACCCAGTACTTC
>TRBD2|TRBJ2-1|.|TRBV25-1
CASEGAGDSYNEQFF
TGTGCCAGCGAGGGTGCGGGAGATTCCTACAATGAGCAGTTCTTC
>TRBD2|TRBJ2-1|once|TRBV6-5
CASSSLLLAGAGEQFF
TGTGCCAGCAGTTCCCTGTTACTAGCGGGAGCGGGAGAGCAGTTCTTC
>TRBD1|TRBJ1-2|.|TRBV15
CATSPRTGGHYYGYTF
TGTGCCACCAGCCCCCGGACAGGGGGCCACTACTATGGCTACACCTTC
>.|TRBJ1-4|.|TRBV7-9
CASSFAGTDEKLFF
TGTGCCAGCAGCTTTGCCGGGACGGATGAAAAACTGTTTTTT
>.|TRBJ2-1|.|TRBV6-6
CASSDGHNTSNEQFF
TGTGCCAGCAGCGATGGTCACAATACCTCAAATGAGCAGTTCTTC
>TRBD2|TRBJ2-7|.|TRBV7-9
CASSGGEQVFSYEQYF
TGTGCCAGCAGCGGGGGGGAACAGGTTTTCTCCTACGAGCAGTACTTC
>.|TRBJ2-7|once|TRBV6-1
CATFVRHRVYEQYF
TGTGCCACCTTCGTCCGACACAGGGTCTACGAGCAGTACTTC
>.|TRBJ2-7|.|TRBV4-3
CASSQDLVLYEQYF
TGCGCCAGCAGCCAAGATTTGGTATTATACGAGCAGTACTTC
>TRBD1|TRBJ2-7|.|TRBV7-9
CASSNRDSRSSYEQYF
TGTGCCAGCAGCAACCGGGACAGCCGAAGCTCCTACGAGCAGTACTTC
>TRBD2|TRBJ2-1|.|TRBV7-8
CASSRGLAGNTLYNEQFF
TGTGCCAGCAGCCGCGGACTAGCGGGAAACACCCTATACAATGAGCAGTTCTTC
>.|TRBJ1-2|few|TRBV25-1
CASKLGGLQAFYGYTF
TGTGCCAGCAAGTTGGGGGGGCTTCAGGCCTTCTATGGCTACACCTTC
>.|TRBJ2-5|.|TRBV29-1
CSVELGEETQYF
TGCAGCGTTGAATTGGGGGAAGAGACCCAGTACTTC
>TRBD1|TRBJ1-2|.|TRBV10-3
CASWTGFGYTF
TGTGCCAGCTGGACAGGGTTTGGCTACACCTTC
>.|TRBJ2-3|.|TRBV7-9
CASSFEQGAVDTQYF
TGTGCCAGCAGCTTCGAACAAGGGGCTGTCGATACGCAGTATTTT
>.|TRBJ2-7|.|TRBV7-6
CASSPEFRGQGSYEQYF
TGTGCCAGCAGCCCGGAATTTCGAGGGCAGGGCTCCTACGAGCAGTACTTC